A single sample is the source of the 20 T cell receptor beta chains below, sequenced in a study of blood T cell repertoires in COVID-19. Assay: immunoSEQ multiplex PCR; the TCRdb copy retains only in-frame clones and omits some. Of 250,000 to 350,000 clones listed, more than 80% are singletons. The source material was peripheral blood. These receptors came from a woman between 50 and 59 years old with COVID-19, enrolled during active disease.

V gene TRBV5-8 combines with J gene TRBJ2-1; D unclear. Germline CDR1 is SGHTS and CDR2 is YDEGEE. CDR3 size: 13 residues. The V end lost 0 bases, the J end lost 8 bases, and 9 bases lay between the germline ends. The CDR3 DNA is TGTGCCAGCAGCTTGGTACACACCCATGAGCAGTTCTTC. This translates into CASSLVHTHEQFF.

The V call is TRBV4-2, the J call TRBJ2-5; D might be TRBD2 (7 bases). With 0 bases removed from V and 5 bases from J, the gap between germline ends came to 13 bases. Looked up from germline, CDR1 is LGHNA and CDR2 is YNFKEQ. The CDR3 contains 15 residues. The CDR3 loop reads CASSQDWEGEETQYF. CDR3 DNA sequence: TGTGCCAGCAGCCAAGATTGGGAGGGGGAGGAGACCCAGTACTTC.

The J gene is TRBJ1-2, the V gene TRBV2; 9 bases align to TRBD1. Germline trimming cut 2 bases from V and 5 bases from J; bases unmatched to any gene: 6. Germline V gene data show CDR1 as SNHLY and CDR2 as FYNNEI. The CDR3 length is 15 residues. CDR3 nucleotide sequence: TGTGCCAGCAGTGAATTCTCCGACAGGGGGTATGGCTACACCTTC. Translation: CASSEFSDRGYGYTF.

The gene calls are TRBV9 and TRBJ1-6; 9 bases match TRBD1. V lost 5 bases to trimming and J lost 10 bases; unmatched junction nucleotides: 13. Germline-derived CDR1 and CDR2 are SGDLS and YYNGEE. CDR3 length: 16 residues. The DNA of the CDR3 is TGTGCCAGCAGAGCCCACGGGGGACAGGGTCGATCACCCCTCCACTTT. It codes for CASRAHGGQGRSPLHF.

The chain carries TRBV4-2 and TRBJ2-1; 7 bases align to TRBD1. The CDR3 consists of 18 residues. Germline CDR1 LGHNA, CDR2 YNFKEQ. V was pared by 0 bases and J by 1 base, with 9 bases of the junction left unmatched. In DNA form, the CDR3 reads TGTGCCAGCAGCCAAGACGTACCGGGGACAGCTTCCTACAATGAGCAGTTCTTC. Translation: CASSQDVPGTASYNEQFF.

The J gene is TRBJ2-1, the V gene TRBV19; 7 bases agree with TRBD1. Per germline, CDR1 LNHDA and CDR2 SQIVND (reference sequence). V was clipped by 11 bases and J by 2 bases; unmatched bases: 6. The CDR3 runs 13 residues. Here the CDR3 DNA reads TGTGCCGTTACAGGGGACCCCTACAATGAGCAGTTCTTC. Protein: CAVTGDPYNEQFF.

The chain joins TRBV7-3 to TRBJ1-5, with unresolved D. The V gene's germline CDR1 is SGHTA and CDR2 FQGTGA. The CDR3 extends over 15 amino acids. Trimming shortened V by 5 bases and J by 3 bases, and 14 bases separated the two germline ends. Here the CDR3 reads CASSMVLGVNQPQHF. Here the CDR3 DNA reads TGTGCCAGCAGCATGGTTCTGGGCGTCAATCAGCCCCAGCATTTT.

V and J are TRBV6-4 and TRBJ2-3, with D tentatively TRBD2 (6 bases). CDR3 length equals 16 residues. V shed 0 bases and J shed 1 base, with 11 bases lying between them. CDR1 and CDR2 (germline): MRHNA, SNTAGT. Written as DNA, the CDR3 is TGTGCCAGCAGTGACTCGGGAGGAGGAGGCACAGATACGCAGTATTTT. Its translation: CASSDSGGGGTDTQYF.

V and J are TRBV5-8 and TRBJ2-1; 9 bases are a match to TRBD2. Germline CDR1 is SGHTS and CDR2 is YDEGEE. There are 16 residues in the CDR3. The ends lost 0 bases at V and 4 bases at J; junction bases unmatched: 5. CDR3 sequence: CASSLETSGLYNEQFF. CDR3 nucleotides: TGTGCCAGCAGCTTGGAGACTAGCGGCTTATACAATGAGCAGTTCTTC.

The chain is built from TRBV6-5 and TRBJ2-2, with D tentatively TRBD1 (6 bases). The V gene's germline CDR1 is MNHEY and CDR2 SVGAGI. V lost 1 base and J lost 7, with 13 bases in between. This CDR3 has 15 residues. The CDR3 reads CASSYFTGRDGELFF. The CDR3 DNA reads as TGTGCCAGCAGTTACTTCACAGGGAGAGACGGGGAGCTGTTTTTT.

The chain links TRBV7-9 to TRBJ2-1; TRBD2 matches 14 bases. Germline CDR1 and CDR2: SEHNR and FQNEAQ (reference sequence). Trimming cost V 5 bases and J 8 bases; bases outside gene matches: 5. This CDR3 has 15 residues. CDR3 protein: CASSRGLAGGYEQFF. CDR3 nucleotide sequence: TGTGCCAGCAGCCGTGGACTAGCGGGAGGATATGAGCAGTTCTTC.

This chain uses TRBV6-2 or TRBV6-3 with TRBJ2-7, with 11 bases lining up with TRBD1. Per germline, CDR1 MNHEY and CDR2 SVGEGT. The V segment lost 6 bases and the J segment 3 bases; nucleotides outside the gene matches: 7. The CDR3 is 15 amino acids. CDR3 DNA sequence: TGTGCCAGCAGCCGAGGGACAGGGGGTGGCTACGAGCAGTACTTC. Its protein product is CASSRGTGGGYEQYF.

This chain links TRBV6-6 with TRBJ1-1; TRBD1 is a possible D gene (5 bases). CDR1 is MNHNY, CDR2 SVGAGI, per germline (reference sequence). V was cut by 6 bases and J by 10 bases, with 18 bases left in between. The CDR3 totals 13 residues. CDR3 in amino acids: CASSQGGAKGAFF. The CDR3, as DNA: TGTGCCAGCAGCCAGGGAGGGGCCAAGGGAGCTTTCTTT.

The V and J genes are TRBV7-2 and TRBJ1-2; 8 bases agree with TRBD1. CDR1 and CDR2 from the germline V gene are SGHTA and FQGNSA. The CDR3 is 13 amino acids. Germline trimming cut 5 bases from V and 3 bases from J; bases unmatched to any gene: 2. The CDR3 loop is CASSQDRDYGYTF. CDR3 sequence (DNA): TGTGCCAGCAGCCAGGACAGGGACTATGGCTACACCTTC.

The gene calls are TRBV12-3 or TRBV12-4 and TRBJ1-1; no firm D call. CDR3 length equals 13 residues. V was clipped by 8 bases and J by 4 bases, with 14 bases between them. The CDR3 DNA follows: TGTGCCAGCGCTTGGCAAGGCGGCACTGAAGCTTTCTTT. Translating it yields CASAWQGGTEAFF.

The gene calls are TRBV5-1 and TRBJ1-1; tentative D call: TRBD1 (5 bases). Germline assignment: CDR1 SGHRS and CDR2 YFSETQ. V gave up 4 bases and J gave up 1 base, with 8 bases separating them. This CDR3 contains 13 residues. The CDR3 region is CASSRGQNTEAFF. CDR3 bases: TGCGCCAGCAGCCGTGGACAGAACACTGAAGCTTTCTTT.

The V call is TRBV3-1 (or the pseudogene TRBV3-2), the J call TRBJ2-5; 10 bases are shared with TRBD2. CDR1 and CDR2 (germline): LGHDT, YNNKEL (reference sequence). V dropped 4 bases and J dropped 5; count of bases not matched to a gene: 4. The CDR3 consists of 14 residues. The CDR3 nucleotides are TGTGCCAGCAGCCCGCTAGCGGGAGTGGAGACCCAGTACTTC. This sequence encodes CASSPLAGVETQYF.

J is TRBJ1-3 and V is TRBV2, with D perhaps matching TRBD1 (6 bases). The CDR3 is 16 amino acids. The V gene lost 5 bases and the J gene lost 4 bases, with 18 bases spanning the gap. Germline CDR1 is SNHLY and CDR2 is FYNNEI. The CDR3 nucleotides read TGTGCCAGCAGTTACCACCCCGGGACAAGGGGAAACACCATATATTTT. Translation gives CASSYHPGTRGNTIYF.

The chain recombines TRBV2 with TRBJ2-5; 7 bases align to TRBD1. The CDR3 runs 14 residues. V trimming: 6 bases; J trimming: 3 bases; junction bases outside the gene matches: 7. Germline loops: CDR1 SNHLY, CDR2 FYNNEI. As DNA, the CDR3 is TGTGCCAGCAGCACCGACAGGGCTGAAGAGACCCAGTACTTC. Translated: CASSTDRAEETQYF.

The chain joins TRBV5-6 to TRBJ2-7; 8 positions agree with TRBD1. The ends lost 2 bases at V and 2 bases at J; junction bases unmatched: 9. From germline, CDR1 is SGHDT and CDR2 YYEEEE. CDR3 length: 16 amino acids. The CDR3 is CASSFNFRQGTYEQYF. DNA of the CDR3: TGTGCCAGCAGCTTTAACTTCAGACAGGGGACCTACGAGCAGTACTTC.